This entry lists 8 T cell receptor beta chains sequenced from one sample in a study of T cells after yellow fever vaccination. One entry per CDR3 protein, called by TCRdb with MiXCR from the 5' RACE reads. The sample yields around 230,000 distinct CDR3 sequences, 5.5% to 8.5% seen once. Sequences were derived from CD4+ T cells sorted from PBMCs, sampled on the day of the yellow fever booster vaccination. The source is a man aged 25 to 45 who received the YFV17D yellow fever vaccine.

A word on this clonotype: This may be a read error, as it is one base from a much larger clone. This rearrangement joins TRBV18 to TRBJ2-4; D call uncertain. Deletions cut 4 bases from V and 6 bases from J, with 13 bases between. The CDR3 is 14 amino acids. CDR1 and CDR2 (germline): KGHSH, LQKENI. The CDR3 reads CASSLPPTANIQYF. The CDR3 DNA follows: TGTGCCAGCTCACTCCCCCCGACGGCAAACATTCAGTACTTC.

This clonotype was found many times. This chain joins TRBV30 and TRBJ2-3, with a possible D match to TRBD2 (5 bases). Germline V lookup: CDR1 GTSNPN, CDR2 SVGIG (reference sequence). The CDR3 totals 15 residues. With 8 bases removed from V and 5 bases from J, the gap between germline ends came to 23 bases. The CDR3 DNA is TGTGCCGGCCGCCCGACGGGGAAAAATAGAGATACGCAGTATTTT. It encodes CAGRPTGKNRDTQYF. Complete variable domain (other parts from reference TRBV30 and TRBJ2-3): SQTIHQWPATLVQPVGSPLSLECTVEGTSNPNLYWYRQAAGRGLQLLFYSVGIGQISSEVPQNLSASRPQDRQFILSSKKLLLSDSGFYLCAGRPTGKNRDTQYFGPGTRLTVL.

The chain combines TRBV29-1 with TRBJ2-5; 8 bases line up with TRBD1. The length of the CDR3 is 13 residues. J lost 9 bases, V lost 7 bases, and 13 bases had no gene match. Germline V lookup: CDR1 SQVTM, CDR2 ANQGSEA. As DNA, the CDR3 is TGCAGCGCCAGACAGGGGTTGCTGGGGGCCCAGTACTTC. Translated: CSARQGLLGAQYF.

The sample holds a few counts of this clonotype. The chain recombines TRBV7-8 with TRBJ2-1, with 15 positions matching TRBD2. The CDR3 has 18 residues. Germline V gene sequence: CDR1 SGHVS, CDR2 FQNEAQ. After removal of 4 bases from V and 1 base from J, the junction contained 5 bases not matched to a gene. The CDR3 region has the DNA TGTGCCAGCAGCTCCGGACTAGCGGGAGGGATTTCCTACAATGAGCAGTTCTTC. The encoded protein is CASSSGLAGGISYNEQFF.

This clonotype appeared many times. CDR3 DNA: TGCGCCAGCAGCTTGGGGACTAGCGGAGACCAAGAGACCCAGTACTTC. This encodes CASSLGTSGDQETQYF. The V call is TRBV5-1, the J call TRBJ2-5, with 10 bases fitting TRBD2. The germline gives CDR1 SGHRS, CDR2 YFSETQ. V lost 0 bases to trimming and J lost 0 bases; unmatched junction nucleotides: 2. This CDR3 is built from 16 residues.

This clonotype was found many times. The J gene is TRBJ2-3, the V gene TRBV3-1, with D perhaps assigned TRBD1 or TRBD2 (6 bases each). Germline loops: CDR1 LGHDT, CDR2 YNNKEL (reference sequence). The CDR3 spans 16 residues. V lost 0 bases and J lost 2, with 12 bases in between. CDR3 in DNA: TGTGCCAGCAGCCAAGAAAAGGGGGGCTTCACAGATACGCAGTATTTT. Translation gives CASSQEKGGFTDTQYF.

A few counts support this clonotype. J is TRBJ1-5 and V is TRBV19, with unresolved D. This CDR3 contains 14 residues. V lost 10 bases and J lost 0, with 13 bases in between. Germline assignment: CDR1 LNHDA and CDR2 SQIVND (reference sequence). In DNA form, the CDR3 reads TGTGCCACCCTCGGGGTTCATAGCAATCAGCCCCAGCATTTT. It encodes CATLGVHSNQPQHF.

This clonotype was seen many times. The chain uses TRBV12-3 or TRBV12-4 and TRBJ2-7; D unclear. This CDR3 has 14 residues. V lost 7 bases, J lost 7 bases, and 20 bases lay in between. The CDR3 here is CASTLYGSVSEQYF. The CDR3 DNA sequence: TGTGCCAGCACCCTCTACGGGTCTGTTTCGGAGCAGTACTTC.